The rows below give T cell receptor beta chains drawn from one sample of a study of Ad26.COV2.S vaccination and SARS-CoV-2 variants. Sequenced by immunoSEQ multiplex PCR; TCRdb stores in-frame clones only, minus some. The data hold hundreds of thousands of clones, with about 88% observed a single time. The input for sequencing was peripheral blood, taken in a trial of Ad26.COV2.S vaccine versus placebo. The receptors shown here come from a person aged 18-65 years who received the Ad26.COV2.S COVID-19 vaccine or a placebo. CDR3s include the opening cysteine and the closing phenylalanine or tryptophan. The D gene is left open where the match is weak. Clone size is stated in some rows and not others, as once, few, many or a class when expanded.

TRBD2 | TRBJ2-1 | TRBV19 | . | CASRRTSGGSSYNEQFF | TGTGCCAGTAGGAGGACTAGCGGGGGCAGCTCCTACAATGAGCAGTTCTTC
. | TRBJ2-6 | TRBV10-1 | . | CASSRLETGANVLTF | TGCGCCAGCAGTCGACTGGAGACTGGGGCCAACGTCCTGACTTTC
TRBD1 | TRBJ1-1 | TRBV6-2/TRBV6-3 | . | CASSLTGGEAFF | TGTGCCAGCAGCCTGACAGGGGGTGAAGCTTTCTTT
. | TRBJ1-1 | TRBV7-7 | . | CASSPIGGIPGSAEAFF | TGTGCCAGCAGCCCTATAGGGGGGATCCCGGGGAGTGCTGAAGCTTTCTTT
TRBD1 | TRBJ1-4 | TRBV4-3 | . | CASSQVDRGEKLFF | TGCGCCAGCAGCCAAGTGGACAGGGGAGAAAAACTGTTTTTT
. | TRBJ1-4 | TRBV6-5 | . | CASSYGGLEKLFF | TGTGCCAGCAGTTACGGGGGCCTAGAAAAACTGTTTTTT
. | TRBJ2-2 | TRBV7-9 | few | CASSPYRVAGELFF | TGTGCCAGCAGCCCATACCGGGTGGCCGGGGAGCTGTTTTTT
. | TRBJ2-7 | TRBV28 | . | CASSLRGYYEQYF | TGTGCCAGCAGTTTGAGGGGATACTACGAGCAGTACTTC
TRBD2 | TRBJ2-3 | TRBV30 | . | CAWSWLAGATDTQYF | TGTGCCTGGAGTTGGCTAGCGGGAGCAACAGATACGCAGTATTTT
TRBD1 | TRBJ1-2 | TRBV12-3/TRBV12-4 | . | CASSPRQGIGYTF | TGTGCCAGCAGTCCACGACAGGGTATAGGCTACACCTTC
TRBD1 | TRBJ2-2 | TRBV6-5 | once | CASRGQGRFTGELFF | TGTGCCAGCAGGGGACAGGGAAGGTTCACCGGGGAGCTGTTTTTT
. | TRBJ2-1 | TRBV24-1 | . | CATSDRLNNEQFF | TGTGCCACCAGTGATCGTTTGAACAATGAGCAGTTCTTC
. | TRBJ2-3 | TRBV27 | . | CASSLWGDTDTQYF | TGTGCCAGCAGTTTATGGGGCGATACAGATACGCAGTATTTT
. | TRBJ1-3 | TRBV27 | . | CASSPFGFLNGNTIYF | TGTGCCAGCAGCCCCTTCGGGTTTCTCAATGGAAACACCATATATTTT
TRBD2 | TRBJ2-1 | TRBV24-1 | . | CATSDLTSGKDNEQFF | TGTGCCACCAGTGACCTGACTAGCGGGAAGGACAATGAGCAGTTCTTC
TRBD1 | TRBJ1-2 | TRBV6-1 | . | CASSERTGGLRGYTF | TGTGCCAGCAGTGAAAGGACAGGGGGTTTACGAGGCTACACCTTC
. | TRBJ2-7 | TRBV10-1 | . | CASSDDPRTPTEQYF | TGCGCCAGCAGTGATGATCCCAGGACCCCCACCGAGCAGTACTTC
TRBD2 | TRBJ2-1 | TRBV7-2 | . | CASSLEPSSGNNEQFF | TGTGCCAGCAGCCTAGAACCTTCTAGCGGAAACAATGAGCAGTTCTTC
. | TRBJ1-4 | TRBV4-1 | . | CASSQDLRNNEKLFF | TGCGCCAGCAGCCAAGACTTGCGGAATAATGAAAAACTGTTTTTT
. | TRBJ2-7 | TRBV11-2 | . | CASSLGAVGYEQYF | TGTGCCAGCAGCTTAGGGGCAGTCGGCTACGAGCAGTACTTC
. | TRBJ2-3 | TRBV10-1 | . | CASMGHIPDTQYF | TGCGCCAGCATGGGACACATCCCAGATACGCAGTATTTT
. | TRBJ2-3 | TRBV24-1 | . | CATSDFSESSTDTQYF | TGTGCCACCAGTGATTTTTCCGAATCTAGCACAGATACGCAGTATTTT
. | TRBJ1-5 | TRBV2 | . | CASGRRRGGDQPQHF | TGTGCCAGCGGACGAAGACGGGGAGGTGATCAGCCCCAGCATTTT
. | TRBJ2-3 | TRBV11-3 | . | CASSFSGSTDTQYF | TGTGCCAGCAGCTTTTCGGGGTCTACAGATACGCAGTATTTT
. | TRBJ1-6 | TRBV2 | . | CASSGSLGSDSPLHF | TGTGCCAGCAGTGGGAGCTTAGGTTCGGATTCACCCCTCCACTTT
TRBD2 | TRBJ2-1 | TRBV5-4 | . | CASSTGTSGRSLNEQFF | TGTGCCAGCAGCACCGGGACTAGCGGGAGGTCCCTCAATGAGCAGTTCTTC